Reported below is one T cell receptor beta chain. Its antigen is not known. V lost 5 bases and J lost 5, with 21 bases in between. Germline lookup yields CDR1 SNHLY and CDR2 FYNNEI. This CDR3 has 16 residues. This record comes from a study of T cells in localized non-small cell lung cancer. Study-wide findings and caveats: Clonality peaked in uninvolved adjacent lung rather than tumor. Because only a single region of the tumor was sequenced, heterogeneity remains possible. Appearance in adjacent lung was seen for a median 57 of the top 100 tumor clones. Longer survival (overall) was linked to higher T cell density in blood.

Some clones are missing from TCRdb's copy, which holds only in-frame ones; the method was immunoSEQ multiplex PCR. The table includes about 24,000 clones, roughly 90% detected once. The source material was peripheral blood, sampled before any cancer treatment. The source is a man aged 35 to 69 with stage III squamous cell lung carcinoma. The chain couples TRBV2 to TRBJ1-1; tentatively, D is TRBD1 (6 bases). The CDR3 region is CASSIGPGTTGTEAFF. The CDR3 region has the DNA TGTGCCAGCAGTATTGGACCCGGGACAACGGGGACTGAAGCTTTCTTT. Drawing the rest from reference TRBV2 and TRBJ1-1, the complete variable domain is EPEVTQTPSHQVTQMGQEVILRCVPISNHLYFYWYRQILGQKVEFLVSFYNNEISEKSEIFDDQFSVERPDGSNFTLKIRSTKLEDSAMYFCASSIGPGTTGTEAFFGQGTRLTVV.